The source of this T cell receptor (beta chain) is a study of shared clonotypes between healthy human individuals. Study as a whole: The study used three CD4 naive, three CD4 memory, two CD8 naive and one CD8 memory plate per donor.

Data came from immunoSEQ multiplex PCR; TCRdb stores just in-frame clones and leaves some out. The sample lists roughly 1 million clones; 70% to 80% were seen once. Division of CD4+ cells produced a CD45RA+ naive subset and a CD45RA-negative memory subset. Between the trimmed V and J ends, which lost 1 base and 0 bases, there was a span of 10 bases. The CDR3 spans 17 residues. The sample holds one count of this clone. The receptor was derived from a man between 18 and 29 years old in good health. Sequencing was carried out using memory CD4+ T cells sorted from blood. This sample's subset: CD45RA-negative fraction. The rearrangement uses TRBV23-1 and TRBJ1-6; D uncertain. TRBV23-1 is flagged as an ORF with uncertain function. CDR3 region: CASSQWSRSSYNSPLHF. CDR3 sequence (DNA): TGCGCCAGCAGTCAATGGAGTAGGAGCTCCTATAATTCACCCCTCCACTTT.